This T cell receptor (beta chain) was identified during a study of graft-versus-host responses after intestinal transplantation. Overall study context: Grafts that recipients had were multivisceral, liver-intestinal, or isolated intestinal transplants. General study results and limits: Ileal or blood samples showed some GvH clones first, and such clones were also found in recipient marrow. There was an association between peak levels of circulating GvH clones and early post-transplant HvG declines.

This CDR3 spans 13 amino acids. The germline V gene has CDR1 SQVTM and CDR2 ANQGSEA. Trimming cost V 4 bases and J 3 bases, with 12 bases left between them. Sequenced by immunoSEQ multiplex PCR; TCRdb stores in-frame clones only, minus some. The data contain around 90,000 clones, roughly 92% of them singletons. A word on this clone: What it binds is unknown.

The receptor was derived from a human donor who was the organ donor for an intestinal transplant. The chain links TRBV29-1 to TRBJ1-2; tentatively, D is TRBD1 (6 bases). The source material was unstimulated CD8+ T cells sorted from spleen or lymph node cells, sampled before transplant. This CDR3 is CSVVGGADYGYTF. The CDR3 DNA sequence: TGCAGCGTTGTAGGGGGGGCAGACTATGGCTACACCTTC.